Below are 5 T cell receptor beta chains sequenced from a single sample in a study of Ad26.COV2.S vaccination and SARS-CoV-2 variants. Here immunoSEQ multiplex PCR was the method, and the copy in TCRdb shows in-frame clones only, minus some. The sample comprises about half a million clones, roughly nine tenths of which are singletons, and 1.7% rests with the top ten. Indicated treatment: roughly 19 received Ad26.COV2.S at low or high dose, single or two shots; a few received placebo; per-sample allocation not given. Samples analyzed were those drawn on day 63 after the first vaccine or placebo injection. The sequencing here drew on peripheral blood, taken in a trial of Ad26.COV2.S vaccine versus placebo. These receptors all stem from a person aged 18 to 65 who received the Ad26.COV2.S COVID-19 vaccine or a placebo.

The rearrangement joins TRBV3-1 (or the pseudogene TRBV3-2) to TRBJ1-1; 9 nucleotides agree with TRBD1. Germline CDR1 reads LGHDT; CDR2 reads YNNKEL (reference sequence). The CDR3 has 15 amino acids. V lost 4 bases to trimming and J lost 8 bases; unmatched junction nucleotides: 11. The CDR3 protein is CASSRDRGWDGEAFF. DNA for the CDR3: TGTGCCAGCAGCCGTGACAGGGGGTGGGACGGGGAAGCTTTCTTT.

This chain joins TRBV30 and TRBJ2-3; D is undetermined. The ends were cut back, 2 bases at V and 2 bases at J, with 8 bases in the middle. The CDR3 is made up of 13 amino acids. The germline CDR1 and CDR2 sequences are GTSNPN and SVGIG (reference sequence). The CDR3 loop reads CAWSWRITDTQYF. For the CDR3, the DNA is TGTGCCTGGAGTTGGCGGATCACAGATACGCAGTATTTT.

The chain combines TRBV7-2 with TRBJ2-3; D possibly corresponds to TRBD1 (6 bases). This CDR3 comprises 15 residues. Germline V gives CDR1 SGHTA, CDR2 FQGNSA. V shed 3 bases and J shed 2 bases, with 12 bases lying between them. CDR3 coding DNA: TGTGCCAGCAGCTTCCGGACAGCCCCCACAGATACGCAGTATTTT. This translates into CASSFRTAPTDTQYF. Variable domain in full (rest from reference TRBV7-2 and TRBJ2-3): GAGVSQSPSNKVTEKGKDVELRCDPISGHTALYWYRQSLGQGLEFLIYFQGNSAPDKSGLPSDRFSAERTGGSVSTLTIQRTQQEDSAVYLCASSFRTAPTDTQYFGPGTRLTVL.

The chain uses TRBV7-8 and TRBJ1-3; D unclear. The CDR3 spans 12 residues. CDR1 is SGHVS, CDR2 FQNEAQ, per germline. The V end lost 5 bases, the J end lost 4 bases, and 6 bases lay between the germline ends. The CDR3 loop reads CASSRRGNTIYF. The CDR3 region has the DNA TGTGCCAGCAGCCGCAGGGGAAACACCATATATTTT.

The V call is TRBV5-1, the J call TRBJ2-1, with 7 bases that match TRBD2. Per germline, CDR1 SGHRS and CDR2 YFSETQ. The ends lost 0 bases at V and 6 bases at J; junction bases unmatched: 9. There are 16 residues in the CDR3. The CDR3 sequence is CASSLGGRLASNEQFF. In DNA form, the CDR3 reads TGCGCCAGCAGCTTGGGCGGAAGACTAGCTTCCAATGAGCAGTTCTTC.